This T cell receptor beta chain was documented in a study of shared clonotypes between healthy human individuals. Study at large: The people who gave samples were two women and a few men aged 18 to 49. Study-level results: At large depth, rarefaction still showed sorted-subset sequencing to be incomplete.

In the naive CD8 group, cells lacked CD45RO and were positively selected for CCR7, so terminally differentiated effector memory CD45RA+ cells were left out. Profiled with immunoSEQ multiplex PCR; TCRdb holds only in-frame clones, not every one. This sample has around 600,000 clones, with approximately 96% found just once. Turning to this clone: The antigen is unknown.

Germline V gives CDR1 SGDLS, CDR2 YYNGEE. The J segment lost 6 bases and the V segment lost 5 bases, leaving 12 bases of the junction unmatched. The CDR3 runs to 15 residues. V usage is TRBV9 and J usage is TRBJ1-2, with 8 bases matching TRBD1. This receptor was obtained from a woman aged 25 to 39 in good health. Sequenced sample: naive CD8+ T cells sorted from blood. CDR3 residues: CASSVEQGVFDGYTF. DNA of the CDR3: TGTGCCAGCAGTGTCGAACAGGGGGTATTCGATGGCTACACCTTC.